These 13 T cell receptor beta chains were all obtained from the same sample, sequenced in a study of CD8 T cells in ankylosing spondylitis. A single record per CDR3 protein comes from TCRdb applying MiXCR to the 5' RACE reads. The table includes 350,000 to 450,000 distinct CDR3 sequences, 20% to 25% detected once. Sequencing input: blood, either unsorted or a sorted T cell fraction (not recorded which). The receptors come from a male donor with ankylosing spondylitis or in good health (not recorded which).

This clonotype was observed a few times. In DNA, the CDR3 is TGCAGTGCTAGAGATCAGGGACTGGTTACCGGGGAGCTGTTTTTT. Protein sequence: CSARDQGLVTGELFF. This chain connects TRBV20-1 to TRBJ2-2; possibly TRBD2 for D (6 bases). From germline, CDR1 is DFQATT and CDR2 SNEGSKA (reference sequence). There are 15 residues in the CDR3. V was trimmed by 0 bases and J by 5 bases, leaving 13 bases between them.

This chain links TRBV6-4 with TRBJ2-1, with 12 bases fitting TRBD2. Germline values: CDR1 MRHNA, CDR2 SNTAGT. V lost 6 bases to trimming and J lost 6 bases; unmatched junction nucleotides: 6. The CDR3 spans 15 residues. CDR3 region: CASSASGGGFNEQFF. CDR3 coding DNA: TGTGCCAGCAGCGCTAGCGGGGGGGGGTTCAATGAGCAGTTCTTC.

This clonotype was detected only a few times. The CDR3, as DNA: TGTGCCAGTAGTATAGAGGACAGGGGATCCGGGGAGCTGTTTTTT. It codes for CASSIEDRGSGELFF. The V and J genes are TRBV19 and TRBJ2-2; 9 bases fit TRBD1. The CDR3 spans 15 residues. Looked up from germline, CDR1 is LNHDA and CDR2 is SQIVND (reference sequence). V dropped 0 bases and J dropped 6; count of bases not matched to a gene: 2.

The CDR3 protein is CASSLAGTPLRSTDTQYF. The CDR3 region has the DNA TGTGCCAGCAGCTTAGCCGGGACGCCTCTGAGGAGCACAGATACGCAGTATTTT. The gene calls are TRBV7-8 and TRBJ2-3; either TRBD1 or TRBD2 may fit D (5 bases each). Germline CDR1 SGHVS, CDR2 FQNEAQ. V shed 0 bases and J shed 0 bases, with 16 bases lying between them. CDR3 size: 18 residues.

This clonotype was seen at least ten times. V is TRBV12-3 or TRBV12-4 and J is TRBJ2-2; unclear D gene. Trimming cost V 6 bases and J 7 bases, with 9 bases left between them. There are 12 residues in the CDR3. CDR3 amino acids: CASSHPGGELFF. CDR3 DNA: TGTGCCAGCAGCCACCCCGGCGGGGAGCTGTTTTTT.

This clonotype was found a few times. This chain links TRBV20-1 with TRBJ2-2, with 9 bases that match TRBD1. CDR3 size: 14 residues. V lost 5 bases to trimming and J lost 4 bases; unmatched junction nucleotides: 5. Germline assignment: CDR1 DFQATT and CDR2 SNEGSKA (reference sequence). CDR3 region: CSAWDRDGTGELFF. CDR3 coding DNA: TGCAGTGCTTGGGACAGGGACGGCACCGGGGAGCTGTTTTTT.

The chain uses TRBV3-1 and TRBJ2-3, with D perhaps matching TRBD1 (6 bases). The CDR3 extends over 18 amino acids. Germline V lookup: CDR1 LGHDT, CDR2 YNNKEL (reference sequence). With 1 base removed from V and 2 bases from J, the gap between germline ends came to 19 bases. The chain's CDR3 is CASSQVPRLSGATDTQYF. CDR3 bases: TGTGCCAGCAGCCAAGTCCCCCGGTTGTCAGGGGCCACAGATACGCAGTATTTT.

Remarks on this clonotype: One end of the junction does not line up with germline, which may come from a read error. The chain carries TRBV4-2 and TRBJ2-4; D gene ambiguous. The CDR3 length is 15 residues. From germline, CDR1 is LGHNA and CDR2 YNFKEQ. This CDR3 reads CASSQDFSGKDIQYF. The CDR3 bases are TGTGCCAGCAGCCAAGATTTTTCAGGCAAAGACATTCAGTACTTC.

CDR3 DNA sequence: TGTGCCAGCAGCCCGACAGGGGAAAAGACAGATACGCAGTATTTT. Residues: CASSPTGEKTDTQYF. The chain carries TRBV12-3 or TRBV12-4 and TRBJ2-3; 8 bases are a match to TRBD1. This CDR3 has 15 amino acids. V lost 6 bases and J lost 3; bases outside the gene matches: 8.

The CDR3 loop reads CASSPRGGLEQFF. The DNA of the CDR3 is TGTGCCAGCAGCCCTCGGGGGGGTCTCGAGCAGTTCTTC. V usage is TRBV11-2 and J usage is TRBJ2-1; TRBD2 agrees at 8 bases. Per germline, CDR1 SGHAT and CDR2 FQNNGV. With 5 bases clipped from V and 10 bases from J, the junction kept 7 bases outside the gene matches. CDR3 length equals 13 residues.

This clonotype has more than one count but fewer than ten. The chain couples TRBV4-1 to TRBJ1-5; a weak D match, TRBD1 (6 bases). Germline V CDR1 and CDR2: MGHRA, YSYEKL. V lost 4 bases and J lost 1, with 11 bases in between. CDR3 length equals 15 residues. The CDR3 DNA sequence: TGCGCCAGCAGCCCTAGGACAGCGAGCAATCAGCCCCAGCATTTT. Its protein is CASSPRTASNQPQHF.

The rearrangement links TRBV20-1 to TRBJ2-7; D gene uncertain. The CDR3 spans 14 residues. Per germline, CDR1 DFQATT and CDR2 SNEGSKA (reference sequence). Deletions cut 0 bases from V and 4 bases from J, with 13 bases between. This CDR3 reads CSARDKQEVYEQYF. DNA for the CDR3: TGCAGTGCTAGAGATAAACAAGAAGTTTACGAGCAGTACTTC.

This clonotype was counted only a few times. The chain recombines TRBV6-4 with TRBJ2-5; no reliable D call. V was cut by 0 bases and J by 5 bases, with 10 bases left in between. The CDR3 spans 14 residues. Germline V gene sequence: CDR1 MRHNA, CDR2 SNTAGT. Here the CDR3 reads CASSDSGRVETQYF. CDR3 in DNA: TGTGCCAGCAGTGACTCTGGAAGGGTTGAGACCCAGTACTTC.